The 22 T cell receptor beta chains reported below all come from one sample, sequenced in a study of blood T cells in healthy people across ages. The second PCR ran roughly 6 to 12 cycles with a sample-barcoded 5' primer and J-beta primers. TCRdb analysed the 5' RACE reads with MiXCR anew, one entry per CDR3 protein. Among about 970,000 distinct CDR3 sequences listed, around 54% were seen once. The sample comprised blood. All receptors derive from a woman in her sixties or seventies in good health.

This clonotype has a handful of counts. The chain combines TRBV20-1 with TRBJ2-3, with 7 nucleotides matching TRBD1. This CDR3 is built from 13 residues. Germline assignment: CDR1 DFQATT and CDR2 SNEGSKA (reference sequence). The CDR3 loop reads CILKGATTDTQYF. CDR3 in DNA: TGCATCCTGAAGGGGGCGACCACAGATACGCAGTATTTT.

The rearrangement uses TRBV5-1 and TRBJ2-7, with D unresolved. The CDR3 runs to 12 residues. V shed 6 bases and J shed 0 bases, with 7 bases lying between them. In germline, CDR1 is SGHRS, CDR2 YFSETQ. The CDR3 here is CASNLGSYEQYF. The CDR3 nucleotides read TGCGCCAGCAACCTGGGCTCCTACGAGCAGTACTTC. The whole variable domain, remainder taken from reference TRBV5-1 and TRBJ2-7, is KAGVTQTPRYLIKTRGQQVTLSCSPISGHRSVSWYQQTPGQGLQFLFEYFSETQRNKGNFPGRFSGRQFSNSRSEMNVSTLELGDSALYLCASNLGSYEQYFGPGTRLTVT.

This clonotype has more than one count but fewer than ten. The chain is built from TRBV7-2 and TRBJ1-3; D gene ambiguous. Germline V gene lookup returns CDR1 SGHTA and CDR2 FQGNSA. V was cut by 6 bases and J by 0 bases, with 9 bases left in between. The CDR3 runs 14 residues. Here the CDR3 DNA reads TGTGCCAGCAGACCACAGCCCTCTGGAAACACCATATATTTT. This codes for CASRPQPSGNTIYF.

CDR3 region: CASSGAVGLAGGTDTQYF. DNA for the CDR3: TGCGCCAGCAGCGGCGCAGTTGGACTAGCGGGAGGCACAGATACGCAGTATTTT. The V gene is TRBV5-1, the J gene TRBJ2-3, with 13 bases matching TRBD2. The length of the CDR3 is 18 residues. CDR1 is SGHRS and CDR2 is YFSETQ in the germline V gene. Trimming cost V 4 bases and J 1 base; bases outside gene matches: 9.

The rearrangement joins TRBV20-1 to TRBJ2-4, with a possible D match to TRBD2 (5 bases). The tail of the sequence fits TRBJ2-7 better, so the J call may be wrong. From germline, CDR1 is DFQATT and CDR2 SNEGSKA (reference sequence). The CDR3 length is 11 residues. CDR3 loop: CSAKRQYEQYF. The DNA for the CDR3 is TGCAGTGCTAAGCGGCAATACGAGCAGTACTTC.

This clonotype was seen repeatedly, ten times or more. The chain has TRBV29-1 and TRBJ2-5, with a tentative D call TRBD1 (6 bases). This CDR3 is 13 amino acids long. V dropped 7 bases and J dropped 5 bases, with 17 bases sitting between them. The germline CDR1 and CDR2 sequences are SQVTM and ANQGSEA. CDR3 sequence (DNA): TGCAGCGCTGATAGGGGGTCCGGGGAGACCCAGTACTTC. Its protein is CSADRGSGETQYF.

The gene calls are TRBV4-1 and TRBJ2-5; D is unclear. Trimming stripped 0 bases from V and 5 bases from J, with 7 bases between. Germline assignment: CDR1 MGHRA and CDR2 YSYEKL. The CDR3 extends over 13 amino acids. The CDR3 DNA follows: TGCGCCAGCAGCCAAGAAGGAGAGGAGACCCAGTACTTC. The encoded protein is CASSQEGEETQYF.

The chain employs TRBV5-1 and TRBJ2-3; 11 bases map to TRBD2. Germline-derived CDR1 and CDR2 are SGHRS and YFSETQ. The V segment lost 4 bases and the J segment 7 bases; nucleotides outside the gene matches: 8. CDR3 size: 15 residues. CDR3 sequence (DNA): TGCGCCAGCAGCCCCATAGCGGGGGGGGCCAATACGCAGTATTTT. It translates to CASSPIAGGANTQYF.

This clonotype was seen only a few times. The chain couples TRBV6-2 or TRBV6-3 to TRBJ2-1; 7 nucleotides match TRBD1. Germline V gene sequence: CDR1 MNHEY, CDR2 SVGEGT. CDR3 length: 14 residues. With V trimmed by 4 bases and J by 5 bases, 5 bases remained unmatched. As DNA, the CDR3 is TGTGCCAGCAGTTGGTGGGACAGCAACAATGAGCAGTTCTTC. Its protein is CASSWWDSNNEQFF.

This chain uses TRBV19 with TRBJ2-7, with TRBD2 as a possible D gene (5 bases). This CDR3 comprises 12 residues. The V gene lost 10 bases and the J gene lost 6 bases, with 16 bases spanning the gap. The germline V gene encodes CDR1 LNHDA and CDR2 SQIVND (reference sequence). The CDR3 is CATMDSPLEQYF. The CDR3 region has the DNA TGTGCCACCATGGACTCCCCCCTCGAGCAGTACTTC.

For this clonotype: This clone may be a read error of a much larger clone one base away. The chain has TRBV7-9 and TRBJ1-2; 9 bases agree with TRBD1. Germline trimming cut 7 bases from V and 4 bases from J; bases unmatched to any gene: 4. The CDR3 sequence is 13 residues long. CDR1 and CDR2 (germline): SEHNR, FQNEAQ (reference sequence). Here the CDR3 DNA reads TGTGCCAGCAACCCGACAGGGGGCTATGGCTACACCTTC. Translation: CASNPTGGYGYTF.

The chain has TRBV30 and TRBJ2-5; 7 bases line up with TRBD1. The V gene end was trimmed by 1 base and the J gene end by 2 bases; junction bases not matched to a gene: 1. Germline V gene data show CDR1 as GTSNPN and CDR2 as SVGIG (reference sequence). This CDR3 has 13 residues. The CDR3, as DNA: TGTGCCTGGAGTGGGGACAGTCAAGAGACCCAGTACTTC. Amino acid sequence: CAWSGDSQETQYF. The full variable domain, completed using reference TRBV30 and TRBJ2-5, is SQTIHQWPATLVQPVGSPLSLECTVEGTSNPNLYWYRQAAGRGLQLLFYSVGIGQISSEVPQNLSASRPQDRQFILSSKKLLLSDSGFYLCAWSGDSQETQYFGPGTRLLVL.

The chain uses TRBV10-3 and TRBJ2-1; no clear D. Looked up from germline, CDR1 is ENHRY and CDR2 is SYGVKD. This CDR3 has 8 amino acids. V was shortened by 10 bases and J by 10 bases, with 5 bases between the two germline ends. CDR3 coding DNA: TGTGCCAAACGGGAGCAGTTCTTC. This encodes CAKREQFF.

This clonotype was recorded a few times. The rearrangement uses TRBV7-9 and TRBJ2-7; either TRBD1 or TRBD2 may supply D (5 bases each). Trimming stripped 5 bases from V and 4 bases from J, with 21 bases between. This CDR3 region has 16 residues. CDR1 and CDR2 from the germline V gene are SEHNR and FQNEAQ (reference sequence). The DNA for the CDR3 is TGTGCCAGCAGCCCACCCCCGGCAGGGAGAAAATACGAGCAGTACTTC. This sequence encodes CASSPPPAGRKYEQYF.

CDR3 region: CSATDRDHEKLFF. DNA of the CDR3: TGCAGTGCCACGGACAGGGACCATGAAAAACTGTTTTTT. The chain uses TRBV20-1 and TRBJ1-4; 8 nucleotides align to TRBD1. CDR3 length: 13 amino acids. Germline V gene sequence: CDR1 DFQATT, CDR2 SNEGSKA (reference sequence). J gave up 6 bases and V 6 bases, and 6 bases lay outside the gene matches.

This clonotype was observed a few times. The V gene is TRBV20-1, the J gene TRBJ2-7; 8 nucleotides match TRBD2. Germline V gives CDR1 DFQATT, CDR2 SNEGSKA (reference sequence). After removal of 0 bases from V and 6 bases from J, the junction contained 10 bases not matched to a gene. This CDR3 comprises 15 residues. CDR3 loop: CSARDASGGLREQYF. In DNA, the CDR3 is TGCAGTGCTAGAGATGCGAGCGGGGGCTTACGCGAGCAGTACTTC.

CDR3 bases: TGTGCCAGCAGCTTACCGGGACTAGCGGGAGTTTCCTACGAGCAGTACTTC. Amino acid sequence: CASSLPGLAGVSYEQYF. The V gene is TRBV7-9, the J gene TRBJ2-7, with 14 bases matching TRBD2. The ends lost 2 bases at V and 1 base at J; junction bases unmatched: 4. CDR3 length: 17 amino acids. Germline assignment: CDR1 SEHNR and CDR2 FQNEAQ (reference sequence).

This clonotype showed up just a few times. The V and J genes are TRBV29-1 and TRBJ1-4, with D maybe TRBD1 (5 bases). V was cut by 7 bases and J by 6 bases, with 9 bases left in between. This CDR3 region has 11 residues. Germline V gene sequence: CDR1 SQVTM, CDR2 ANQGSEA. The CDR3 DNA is TGCAGCGGCAGGGTATATGAAAAACTGTTTTTT. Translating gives CSGRVYEKLFF.

CDR3 protein: CASIEEGSVNQPQHF. The CDR3 nucleotides are TGTGCCAGCATAGAGGAGGGATCGGTCAATCAGCCCCAGCATTTT. The chain joins TRBV28 to TRBJ1-5; D gene uncertain. The CDR3 covers 15 residues. CDR1 MDHEN and CDR2 SYDVKM come from the germline V gene. V was shortened by 7 bases and J by 3 bases, with 16 bases between the two germline ends.

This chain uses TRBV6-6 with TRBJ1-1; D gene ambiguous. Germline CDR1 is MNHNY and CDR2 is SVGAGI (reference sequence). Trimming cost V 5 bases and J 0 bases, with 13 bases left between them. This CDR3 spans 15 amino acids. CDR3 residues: CASSDARAVNTEAFF. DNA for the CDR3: TGTGCCAGCAGTGACGCCCGGGCCGTGAACACTGAAGCTTTCTTT.

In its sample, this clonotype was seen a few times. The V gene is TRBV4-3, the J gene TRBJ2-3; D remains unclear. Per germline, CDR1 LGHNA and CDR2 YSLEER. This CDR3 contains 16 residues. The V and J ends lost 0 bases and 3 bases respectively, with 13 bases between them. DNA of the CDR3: TGCGCCAGCAGCCAAGATGCCCAGAACCCTACAGATACGCAGTATTTT. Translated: CASSQDAQNPTDTQYF.

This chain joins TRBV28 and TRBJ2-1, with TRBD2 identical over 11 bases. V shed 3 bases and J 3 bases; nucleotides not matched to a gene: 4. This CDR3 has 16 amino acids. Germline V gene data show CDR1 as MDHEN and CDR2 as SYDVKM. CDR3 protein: CASSLVTSGSYNEQFF. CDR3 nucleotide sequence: TGTGCCAGCAGTTTGGTCACTAGCGGGAGCTACAATGAGCAGTTCTTC.